The present T cell receptor beta chain was sequenced within a study of long-term antiretroviral therapy in people with HIV. Study-wide points: Post-ART, diversity grew, though it stayed under transplant donor control levels.

Survey-level resolution applied to immunoSEQ assay v3.0. The data were produced by immunoSEQ multiplex PCR, yet TCRdb's version contains in-frame clones alone and is incomplete. This sample has about 22,000 clones, with around three quarters found just once. Germline V gene data show CDR1 as WSHSY and CDR2 as SAAADI. V shed 0 bases and J 1 base; nucleotides not matched to a gene: 9. CDR3 length: 18 amino acids. Comment on this clone: Its antigen is as yet unknown.

The sequencing used unsorted PBMCs, collected 1.2 years after starting antiretroviral therapy. The gene calls are TRBV10-2 and TRBJ1-5, with TRBD1 matching 7 bases. This receptor was identified in a woman aged 35 to 49 with HIV. CDR3: CASSESPLGQISNQPQHF. CDR3 sequence (DNA): TGCGCCAGCAGTGAGTCGCCCTTGGGACAGATAAGCAATCAGCCCCAGCATTTT.